This T cell receptor beta chain was profiled in a study of Tregs in tolerant kidney transplant recipients. Overall study results and limits: Nucleotide sequences could not be compared across some patients' samples due to primer changes.

The repertoire was sequenced with immunoSEQ multiplex PCR; TCRdb's copy has only in-frame clones and lacks some. The sample holds about 83,000 clones, approximately 98% seen once. After removal of 5 bases from V and 2 bases from J, the junction contained 7 bases not matched to a gene. Germline V gives CDR1 MNHNS, CDR2 SASEGT. This CDR3 spans 15 amino acids. To note about this clone: Its antigen is as yet unknown.

The sequence was collected from a human donor who received a combined kidney and bone marrow transplant. This chain uses TRBV6-1 with TRBJ2-7; 9 bases are a match to TRBD1. The source was CD4+ T cells from blood, collected before the transplant. CDR3 nucleotides: TGTGCCAGCAGTTTGCGACAGGGGGACCCCTACGAGCAGTACTTC. This codes for CASSLRQGDPYEQYF.